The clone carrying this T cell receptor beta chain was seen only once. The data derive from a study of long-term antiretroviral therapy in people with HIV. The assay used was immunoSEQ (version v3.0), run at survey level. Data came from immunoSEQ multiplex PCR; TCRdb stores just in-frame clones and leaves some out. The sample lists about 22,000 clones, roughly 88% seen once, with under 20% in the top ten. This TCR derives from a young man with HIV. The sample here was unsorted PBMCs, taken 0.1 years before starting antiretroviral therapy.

Here the CDR3 reads CSVGRILNTEAFF. CDR3 bases: TGCAGCGTTGGGAGGATTTTGAACACTGAAGCTTTCTTT. The J gene is TRBJ1-1, the V gene TRBV29-1; D is undetermined. This CDR3 spans 13 amino acids. V lost 4 bases, J lost 0 bases, and 9 bases lay in between. The germline gives CDR1 SQVTM, CDR2 ANQGSEA.